A single sample gave rise to the 2 T cell receptor beta chains below, sequenced in a study of Ad26.COV2.S vaccination and SARS-CoV-2 variants. This table comes from immunoSEQ multiplex PCR, and its TCRdb copy is limited to in-frame clones, with some not included. The data hold around 340,000 clones, with about 89% observed a single time. Specified treatment: roughly 19 received Ad26.COV2.S at low or high dose, single or two shots; 5 received placebo; per-sample allocation not given. Sample collection was performed on day 63 after the first vaccine or placebo injection. This specimen consisted of peripheral blood, obtained in a trial of Ad26.COV2.S vaccine versus placebo. The receptor set was obtained from a person between 18 and 59 years old who received the Ad26.COV2.S COVID-19 vaccine or a placebo.

The V and J genes are TRBV29-1 and TRBJ2-3; 7 nucleotides match TRBD1. CDR3 length: 15 residues. Germline V CDR1 and CDR2: SQVTM, ANQGSEA. The trim removed 3 bases at V and 2 bases at J, leaving 8 bases unmatched. CDR3 sequence (DNA): TGCAGCGTTGAGAGTCCGACAGGGCTCACAGATACGCAGTATTTT. Translation: CSVESPTGLTDTQYF.

The chain is built from TRBV18 and TRBJ2-1; 9 nucleotides line up with TRBD1. The germline CDR1 and CDR2 sequences are KGHSH and LQKENI. The CDR3 is 18 amino acids. V was pared by 3 bases and J by 3 bases, with 12 bases of the junction left unmatched. CDR3 coding DNA: TGTGCCAGCTCACCGAAGGGACAGGGAATGTGGGGCTACAATGAGCAGTTCTTC. Translating it yields CASSPKGQGMWGYNEQFF. Combining the CDR3 with reference TRBV18 and TRBJ2-1 gives the whole variable domain NAGVMQNPRHLVRRRGQEARLRCSPMKGHSHVYWYRQLPEEGLKFMVYLQKENIIDESGMPKERFSAEFPKEGPSILRIQQVVRGDSAAYFCASSPKGQGMWGYNEQFFGPGTRLTVL.